These 3 T cell receptor beta chains share one sample of origin, sequenced in a study of cytomegalovirus exposure and HLA in healthy donors. This PCR relied on a set of 60 Vbeta primers and 13 Jbeta primers. Sequencing used immunoSEQ multiplex PCR; TCRdb keeps in-frame clones, though not all of them. The table shows about 120,000 clones, with about 79% occurring only once. Sequenced sample: PBMCs. These receptors were obtained from a woman aged 50 to 60 in good health and CMV-seronegative.

This chain uses TRBV7-9 with TRBJ2-3; 7 nucleotides match TRBD2. Germline V gives CDR1 SEHNR, CDR2 FQNEAQ (reference sequence). The CDR3 has 14 residues. The V gene end was trimmed by 3 bases and the J gene end by 5 bases; junction bases not matched to a gene: 5. Here the CDR3 reads CASSLAREIDTQYF. In DNA form, the CDR3 reads TGTGCCAGCAGCTTGGCGCGGGAGATAGATACGCAGTATTTT.

V and J are TRBV11-1 and TRBJ2-7, with 9 positions matching TRBD1. Germline V CDR1 and CDR2: SGHAT, FQDESV (reference sequence). V trimming: 8 bases; J trimming: 5 bases; junction bases outside the gene matches: 10. The CDR3 loop spans 14 amino acids. CDR3 protein: CASGSGTGINEQYF. As DNA, the CDR3 is TGTGCCAGCGGATCCGGGACAGGGATAAACGAGCAGTACTTC.

Points on this clone: The same CDR3 is also encoded by other DNA sequences in this sample. CDR3 sequence (DNA): TGTGCCAGCAGCTTAGACACAGGGAGTCAGCCCCAGCATTTT. Its translation is CASSLDTGSQPQHF. J is TRBJ1-5 and V is TRBV7-2, with D maybe TRBD1 (6 bases). Germline CDR1 and CDR2: SGHTA and FQGNSA. The CDR3 runs 14 residues. The V and J ends lost 1 base and 6 bases respectively, with 10 bases between them.